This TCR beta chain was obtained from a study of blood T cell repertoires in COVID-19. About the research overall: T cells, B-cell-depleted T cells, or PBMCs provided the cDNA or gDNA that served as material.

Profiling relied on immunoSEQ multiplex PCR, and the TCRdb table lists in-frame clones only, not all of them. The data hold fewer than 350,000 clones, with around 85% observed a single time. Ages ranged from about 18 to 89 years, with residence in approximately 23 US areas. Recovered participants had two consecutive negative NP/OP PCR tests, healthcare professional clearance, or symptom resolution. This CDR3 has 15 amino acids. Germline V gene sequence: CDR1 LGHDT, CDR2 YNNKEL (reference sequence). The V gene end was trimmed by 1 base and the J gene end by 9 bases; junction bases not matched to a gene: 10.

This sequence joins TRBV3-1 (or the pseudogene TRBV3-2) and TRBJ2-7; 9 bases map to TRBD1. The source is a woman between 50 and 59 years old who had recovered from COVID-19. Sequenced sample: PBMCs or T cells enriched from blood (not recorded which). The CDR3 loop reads CASSQGRDRDLWQYF. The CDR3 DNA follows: TGTGCCAGCAGCCAAGGAAGGGACAGGGATTTATGGCAGTACTTC.